A selection of T cell receptor beta chains follows, all from one sample in a study of blood T cell repertoires in COVID-19. Clones were read by immunoSEQ multiplex PCR, and TCRdb kept only the in-frame ones, dropping some. The data hold around 25,000 clones, with 70% to 90% observed a single time. The sample was peripheral blood. Receptors originate from a human donor with active COVID-19. The donor label of this sample is uncertain. CDR3s include the opening cysteine and the closing phenylalanine or tryptophan. The D gene is left open where the match is weak. Not every row has a clone size; where given, it reads once, few, many or a size class.

j_gene | abundance | d_gene | v_gene | CDR3aa | CDR3nt
TRBJ2-1 | . | TRBD1 | TRBV7-8 | CASSPGRGNNNEQFF | TGTGCCAGCAGCCCCGGCAGGGGGAATAACAATGAGCAGTTCTTC
TRBJ2-5 | . | TRBD2 | TRBV28 | CATTLAGGGGTQYF | TGTGCCACCACACTAGCGGGGGGAGGAGGGACCCAGTACTTC
TRBJ1-2 | . | TRBD1 | TRBV14 | CASSQVSLQGDYGYTF | TGTGCCAGCAGCCAAGTCTCCCTCCAGGGGGACTATGGCTACACCTTC
TRBJ1-1 | . | TRBD1 | TRBV7-9 | CASSSFSGWDRRSTEAFF | TGTGCCAGCAGCTCTTTTTCGGGCTGGGACAGGCGAAGCACTGAAGCTTTCTTT
TRBJ2-3 | . | TRBD2 | TRBV9 | CASSGSGGSWDTQYF | TGTGCCAGCAGCGGGTCGGGAGGCTCTTGGGATACGCAGTATTTT
TRBJ2-3 | . | TRBD2 | TRBV24-1 | CATSEVAGATDTQYF | TGTGCCACCAGTGAGGTGGCGGGAGCAACAGATACGCAGTATTTT
TRBJ2-5 | . | TRBD2 | TRBV5-3 | CARSLVGGRAIWGVLETQYF | TGTGCCAGAAGCTTGGTCGGCGGGAGGGCCATATGGGGGGTTCTAGAGACCCAGTACTTC
TRBJ1-2 | . | . | TRBV19 | CASRSTGRVEYYGYTF | TGTGCCAGTAGATCGACGGGGAGGGTGGAATACTATGGCTACACCTTC
TRBJ2-2 | . | . | TRBV9 | CASSSRSPGTGELFF | TGTGCCAGCAGCTCTCGGTCCCCGGGAACCGGGGAGCTGTTTTTT
TRBJ2-3 | once | . | TRBV5-1 | CASSIQGRNTDTQYF | TGCGCCAGCAGCATACAGGGAAGGAACACAGATACGCAGTATTTT
TRBJ1-3 | . | . | TRBV7-9 | CASSLARDGNTIYF | TGTGCCAGCAGCTTAGCGCGGGATGGAAACACCATATATTTT
TRBJ2-1 | . | TRBD1 | TRBV5-4 | CASSLFRQGARDEQFF | TGTGCCAGCAGCTTGTTCCGCCAGGGGGCGCGGGATGAGCAGTTCTTC
TRBJ2-1 | . | . | TRBV29-1 | CSVLADEQFF | TGCAGCGTTCTCGCAGATGAGCAGTTCTTC
TRBJ2-3 | . | TRBD1 | TRBV9 | CASSQGDTLNTQYF | TGTGCCAGCAGCCAGGGGGACACCTTAAATACGCAGTATTTT
TRBJ2-6 | . | TRBD1 | TRBV19 | CASSRDRVSGANVLTF | TGTGCCAGTAGCCGGGACAGGGTCTCTGGGGCCAACGTCCTGACTTTC
TRBJ1-2 | . | TRBD1 | TRBV28 | CASRTGDYGYTF | TGTGCCAGCAGGACAGGGGACTATGGCTACACCTTC
TRBJ2-5 | . | . | TRBV5-1 | CASSLAPVETQYF | TGCGCCAGCAGCTTGGCCCCGGTGGAGACCCAGTACTTC
TRBJ2-1 | once | TRBD2 | TRBV24-1 | CATSDSKAGDYNEQFF | TGTGCCACCAGTGATTCGAAAGCGGGAGACTACAATGAGCAGTTCTTC
TRBJ2-7 | . | . | TRBV23-1 | CASSQSATPYEQYF | TGCGCCAGCAGTCAATCGGCCACCCCCTACGAGCAGTACTTC
TRBJ1-1 | . | . | TRBV24-1 | CATSETGTTTEAFF | TGTGCCACCAGTGAAACAGGGACGACCACTGAAGCTTTCTTT
TRBJ1-1 | . | . | TRBV7-2 | CASSFAYKGRAEAFF | TGTGCCAGCAGCTTCGCATATAAAGGGCGGGCTGAAGCTTTCTTT
TRBJ2-3 | . | . | TRBV9 | CASSVGGFADTQYF | TGTGCCAGCAGCGTAGGAGGTTTCGCAGATACGCAGTATTTT